Following are 18 T cell receptor beta chains from one sample sequenced in a study of shared clonotypes between healthy human individuals. Sequenced by immunoSEQ multiplex PCR; TCRdb stores in-frame clones only, minus some. Of more than 900,000 clones listed, 75% to 85% were seen once; the top ten hold 0.55% to 0.7%. The sample taken for sequencing was memory CD4+ T cells from PBMCs. Subset indicated: CD45RA-negative fraction. Source of these receptors: a man aged 18 to 30 in good health. Some clones in this sample may be carry-over from other donors' samples.

This clone has at least ten counts. This rearrangement joins TRBV10-1 to TRBJ1-5; D unclear. The length of the CDR3 is 14 residues. Germline loops: CDR1 WNHNN, CDR2 SYGVQD (reference sequence). This chain's CDR3 is CARKHLESNQPQHF. CDR3 nucleotides: TGCGCTCGAAAACATCTCGAAAGCAATCAGCCCCAGCATTTT.

V usage is TRBV5-6 and J usage is TRBJ1-2, with 7 bases that match TRBD1. The V gene's germline CDR1 is SGHDT and CDR2 YYEEEE. This CDR3 is 14 amino acids long. The V and J ends lost 3 bases and 6 bases, in that order; junction bases with no gene match: 8. The CDR3 here is CASSSGHRGDGYTF. As DNA, the CDR3 is TGTGCCAGCAGCTCCGGCCACAGGGGAGATGGCTACACCTTC.

The CDR3 nucleotides are TGTGCCAGCTCACCACCGTCCCGTCCCCAAGAGACCCAGTACTTC. Translated, it gives CASSPPSRPQETQYF. The rearrangement joins TRBV18 to TRBJ2-5, with D hard to call. The CDR3 spans 15 residues. V was trimmed by 0 bases and J by 1 base, leaving 9 bases between them. Germline CDR1 KGHSH, CDR2 LQKENI.

The rearrangement uses TRBV7-9 and TRBJ2-3; 7 nucleotides match TRBD1. The CDR3 sequence is 16 residues long. Germline CDR1 SEHNR, CDR2 FQNEAQ (reference sequence). With V trimmed by 5 bases and J by 0 bases, 8 bases remained unmatched. CDR3 sequence reads: CASSPMGRGSTDTQYF. In DNA, the CDR3 is TGTGCCAGCAGCCCCATGGGCAGGGGGAGCACAGATACGCAGTATTTT. The whole variable domain, filled in from reference TRBV7-9 and TRBJ2-3, reads DTGVSQNPRHKITKRGQNVTFRCDPISEHNRLYWYRQTLGQGPEFLTYFQNEAQLEKSRLLSDRFSAERPKGSFSTLEIQRTEQGDSAMYLCASSPMGRGSTDTQYFGPGTRLTVL.

This chain links TRBV6-5 with TRBJ1-2; D not certain. The germline V gene has CDR1 MNHEY and CDR2 SVGAGI. With 1 base removed from V and 7 bases from J, the gap between germline ends came to 19 bases. This CDR3 has 16 amino acids. CDR3 amino acids: CASSYFGREKASGYTF. The CDR3 region has the DNA TGTGCCAGCAGTTACTTTGGGCGAGAGAAGGCCTCTGGCTACACCTTC.

This clone has just one count. The J gene is TRBJ2-3, the V gene TRBV11-1; D ambiguous. Trimming took off 0 bases at V and 0 bases at J, with 10 bases between the two ends. The CDR3 has 16 amino acids. Germline V gives CDR1 SGHAT, CDR2 FQDESV (reference sequence). CDR3 nucleotide sequence: TGTGCCAGCAGCTTAGCGCTAGGTTTAAGCACAGATACGCAGTATTTT. Amino acids: CASSLALGLSTDTQYF.

The chain joins TRBV6-1 to TRBJ2-7, with D uncertain. The V gene lost 7 bases and the J gene lost 3 bases, with 19 bases spanning the gap. This CDR3 region has 15 residues. CDR1 is MNHNS, CDR2 SASEGT, per germline. The CDR3 sequence is CASTKTPDTFYEQYF. The CDR3 nucleotides read TGTGCCAGCACCAAAACCCCGGATACCTTCTACGAGCAGTACTTC.

The V and J genes are TRBV7-6 and TRBJ1-3; the D is unclear. The CDR3 has 14 amino acids. The V end lost 3 bases, the J end lost 0 bases, and 6 bases lay between the germline ends. The germline gives CDR1 SGHVS, CDR2 FNYEAQ. Written as DNA, the CDR3 is TGTGCCAGCAGCTTGGGGATCTCTGGAAACACCATATATTTT. Its translation: CASSLGISGNTIYF.

This chain joins TRBV21-1 and TRBJ2-4. TRBV21-1 constitutes a pseudogene. This CDR3 region has 11 residues. CDR3 DNA sequence: TGTGCCAGCACAGCCAAAAACATTCAGTACTTC. Protein product: CASTAKNIQYF.

The genes are TRBV5-4 and TRBJ2-5, with TRBD1 matching over 8 bases. Looked up from germline, CDR1 is SGHNT and CDR2 is YYREEE (reference sequence). This CDR3 has 14 amino acids. V was pared by 3 bases and J by 4 bases, with 5 bases of the junction left unmatched. The CDR3 region is CASSSGQVIETQYF. In DNA, the CDR3 is TGTGCCAGCAGCTCGGGACAGGTCATAGAGACCCAGTACTTC.

This chain uses TRBV29-1 with TRBJ2-1, with D perhaps assigned TRBD1 or TRBD2 (5 bases each). The CDR3 has 14 amino acids. The V gene lost 3 bases and the J gene lost 7 bases, with 16 bases spanning the gap. Germline CDR1 and CDR2: SQVTM and ANQGSEA. Here the CDR3 reads CSVEGRTSGNEQFF. Written as DNA, the CDR3 is TGCAGCGTTGAGGGGCGAACTAGTGGTAATGAGCAGTTCTTC.

The chain links TRBV29-1 to TRBJ2-3, with D unclear. Per the germline V gene, CDR1 is SQVTM and CDR2 is ANQGSEA. Trimming took 3 bases from V and 4 from J, leaving 8 bases between them. There are 12 residues in the CDR3. The CDR3: CSVDASSDTQYF. CDR3 DNA: TGCAGCGTTGACGCGTCGTCAGATACGCAGTATTTT.

This clone has only one observation. This sequence joins TRBV7-2 and TRBJ1-6; D is perhaps TRBD1 (5 bases). This CDR3 is built from 14 residues. Per the germline V gene, CDR1 is SGHTA and CDR2 is FQGNSA. Trimming shortened V by 5 bases and J by 9 bases, and 14 bases separated the two germline ends. This CDR3 is CASSLSTAGSPLHF. The CDR3 nucleotides are TGTGCCAGCAGCCTCTCGACAGCGGGTTCACCCCTCCACTTT. The full variable domain, in which reference TRBV7-2 and TRBJ1-6 provide the parts outside the CDR3, is GAGVSQSPSNKVTEKGKDVELRCDPISGHTALYWYRQSLGQGLEFLIYFQGNSAPDKSGLPSDRFSAERTGGSVSTLTIQRTQQEDSAVYLCASSLSTAGSPLHFGNGTRLTVT.

The V call is TRBV2, the J call TRBJ2-3; D remains unclear. The CDR3 has 14 residues. The V end lost 0 bases, the J end lost 5 bases, and 9 bases lay between the germline ends. Germline CDR1 and CDR2: SNHLY and FYNNEI. CDR3 region: CASSEALLGDTQYF. DNA for the CDR3: TGTGCCAGCAGTGAAGCGCTTCTTGGAGATACGCAGTATTTT.

The chain is built from TRBV6-5 and TRBJ1-1; 9 nucleotides match TRBD1. Germline CDR1 reads MNHEY; CDR2 reads SVGAGI. After removal of 5 bases from V and 4 bases from J, the junction contained 8 bases not matched to a gene. CDR3 length equals 15 residues. The CDR3 reads CASSRGQGMSTEAFF. In DNA form, the CDR3 reads TGTGCCAGCAGTCGGGGACAGGGAATGAGCACTGAAGCTTTCTTT.

A remark on this clone: Other DNA sequences of this sample code for an identical CDR3. The rearrangement uses TRBV5-4 and TRBJ1-4; perhaps TRBD1 as D (5 bases). The germline V and J ends were trimmed by 2 bases and 8 bases, with 10 bases remaining between them. CDR3 length: 13 amino acids. Germline assignment: CDR1 SGHNT and CDR2 YYREEE (reference sequence). The CDR3 nucleotides read TGTGCCAGCAGCTTAAGGGGAGAGGAAAAACTGTTTTTT. This translates into CASSLRGEEKLFF.

This rearrangement joins TRBV4-1 to TRBJ1-4, with D possibly matching TRBD1 (6 bases). This CDR3 is 16 amino acids long. V was trimmed by 5 bases and J by 5 bases, leaving 18 bases between them. Germline CDR1 and CDR2: MGHRA and YSYEKL. The CDR3 here is CASSGGTKEGNEKLFF. CDR3 nucleotides: TGCGCCAGCAGCGGGGGCACAAAGGAGGGGAATGAAAAACTGTTTTTT.

The chain links TRBV4-1 to TRBJ2-5; no reliable D call. Per germline, CDR1 MGHRA and CDR2 YSYEKL. Trimming took off 2 bases at V and 1 base at J, with 11 bases between the two ends. The CDR3 loop spans 15 amino acids. The CDR3 protein is CASSQQQVLQETQYF. The CDR3, as DNA: TGCGCCAGCAGCCAACAGCAGGTCCTCCAAGAGACCCAGTACTTC.